The rows below give T cell receptor beta chains drawn from one sample of a study of CDR3 diversity in severe acne. TCRdb called the PCR reads again in MiXCR, with one record for every CDR3 protein. The data contain about 85,000 distinct CDR3 sequences, roughly half of them seen just once; the ten biggest clones take up around 10%. The sample was blood. The receptors derive from a male donor in good health, serving as a control. Each CDR3 is given with its conserved first and last residue. The D gene is left open where the match is weak. Clone sizes are given selectively: once, few, many, or a class where the clone is expanded.

>many|TRBJ2-1|-|TRBV10-3
TGTGCCATCAGTGAGTCGAACCAGGGACAAAGGAATGAGCAGTTCTTC
CAISESNQGQRNEQFF
>-|TRBJ2-2|TRBD1|TRBV7-6
TGTGCCAGCAGCTTAGAGGGACAGGGTAACACCGGGGAGCTGTTTTTT
CASSLEGQGNTGELFF
>few|TRBJ1-2|-|TRBV19
TGTGCCAGTAGTTATGACATACCCTATGGCTACACCTTC
CASSYDIPYGYTF
>-|TRBJ1-4|-|TRBV20-1
TGCAGTGCTAGAGATCGCTGGGGTCGAGAGAAACTGTTTTTT
CSARDRWGREKLFF
>few|TRBJ2-6|-|TRBV6-5
TGTGCCAGCAAACAGGGTCTTACCTCTGGGGCCAACGTCCTGACTTTC
CASKQGLTSGANVLTF
>few|TRBJ2-4|TRBD2|TRBV15
TGTGCCACCAGCTCACACCTGGCTAGCGGGGGGGCTTTTGTCAAAAACATTCAGTACTTC
CATSSHLASGGAFVKNIQYF
>-|TRBJ1-5|-|TRBV2
TGTGCCAGCAGTGCGACAGGACATAGCAATCAGCCCCAGCATTTT
CASSATGHSNQPQHF
>many|TRBJ2-5|-|TRBV2
TGTGCCAGCAGTGAAATCCGGGCGGAGACCCAGTACTTC
CASSEIRAETQYF
>-|TRBJ1-2|TRBD1|TRBV20-1
TGCAGTGCTAGAGACCTTAGACAGGGCTTTAGTCGGGGCTACACCTTC
CSARDLRQGFSRGYTF
>-|TRBJ1-1|TRBD1|TRBV2
TGTGCCAGCAGGGCCGGGACAGGGGCCACTGAAGCTTTCTTT
CASRAGTGATEAFF
>-|TRBJ2-7|TRBD1|TRBV25-1
TGTGCCAGCGTCGGACAGGGGATTCTACACGAGCAGTACTTC
CASVGQGILHEQYF
>-|TRBJ2-7|TRBD1|TRBV9
TGTGCCAGCAGAGGACAGGGGAGAAGGGAGCAGTACTTC
CASRGQGRREQYF
>-|TRBJ1-2|-|TRBV30
TGTGCCTGGAGTGTTGTGGGGGGGTATGGCTACACCTTC
CAWSVVGGYGYTF
>-|TRBJ1-2|-|TRBV24-1
TGTGCCACCAGTGACTCCGGACAGATCTATGGCTACACCTTC
CATSDSGQIYGYTF
>-|TRBJ2-6|TRBD1|TRBV4-2
TGTGCCAGCAGCCGTCCCGGGACAGGTTCTGGGGCCAACGTCCTGACTTTC
CASSRPGTGSGANVLTF
>-|TRBJ2-7|-|TRBV29-1
TGCAGCGTTATGGGGATGGAGCGGGCCGATTCCTACGAGCAGTACTTC
CSVMGMERADSYEQYF
>many|TRBJ2-7|TRBD2|TRBV6-5
TGTGCCAGCAGTAACGGACTAGCGGGGTCCTACGAGCAGTACTTC
CASSNGLAGSYEQYF
>-|TRBJ2-5|TRBD1|TRBV20-1
TGCAGTGCTCATCGCGTGGGACAGGGAAATCAGCCCCAGTACTTC
CSAHRVGQGNQPQYF
>-|TRBJ2-7|-|TRBV2
TGTGCCAGCAGTGGAATGGGAGTCCCCTACGAGCAGTACTTC
CASSGMGVPYEQYF
>once|TRBJ2-7|TRBD2|TRBV27
TGTGCCAGCAGTTTTGAAGGCGGGGGGTGGTACGCCCAGTACTTC
CASSFEGGGWYAQYF
>-|TRBJ1-5|-|TRBV6-5
TGTGCCAGCAGTTACGCTGGGAGCACAGATAGCAATCAGCCCCAGCATTTT
CASSYAGSTDSNQPQHF
>few|TRBJ1-4|-|TRBV7-8
TGTGCCAGCAGCTTCCGTACCGGACCAGGTGAAAAACTGTTTTTT
CASSFRTGPGEKLFF
>-|TRBJ1-1|-|TRBV28
TGTGCCAGCAGTCCGCCGGGGAACACTGAAGCTTTCTTT
CASSPPGNTEAFF
>many|TRBJ2-7|-|TRBV24-1
TGTGCCACCAGTGATGGACAGAACTACGAGCAGTACTTC
CATSDGQNYEQYF
>many|TRBJ2-2|-|TRBV9
TGTGCCAGCAGCGATGAGGGGGCCGGGGAGCTGTTTTTT
CASSDEGAGELFF
>few|TRBJ2-7|TRBD2|TRBV7-8
TGTGCCAGCAGCTTAGAACTAGCGCTAGGATACGAGCAGTACTTC
CASSLELALGYEQYF
>many|TRBJ2-1|TRBD1|TRBV9
TGTGCCAGCAGCACCCCGACAGGGGACTTTAACAATGAGCAGTTCTTC
CASSTPTGDFNNEQFF
>-|TRBJ2-5|TRBD2|TRBV9
TGTGCCAGCAGTTTTAAATCGGCGGCTAGCGGGAGGGGGGAGACCCAGTACTTC
CASSFKSAASGRGETQYF
>-|TRBJ1-6|-|TRBV25-1
TGTGCTAGAGACTACAGGCGGTATTCACCCCTCCACTTT
CARDYRRYSPLHF
>-|TRBJ1-5|-|TRBV6-6
TGTGCCAGCACCAAGGAGGGGTCGGATCAGCCCCGGCATTTC
CASTKEGSDQPRHF
>-|TRBJ2-6|TRBD2|TRBV25-1
TGTGCCAGCAGTTGGGGGGGGGTTGGGGCCAACGCCCTGACTTTC
CASSWGGVGANALTF
>-|TRBJ1-1|-|TRBV10-1
TGCGCCAGCAGGGATGACGGAAGCACTGAAGCTTTCTTT
CASRDDGSTEAFF
>-|TRBJ2-7|TRBD1|TRBV19
TGTGCCAGTAGTATAGATTTGGGGACAGGCGACTCCTACGAGCAGTACTTC
CASSIDLGTGDSYEQYF
>-|TRBJ2-7|TRBD2|TRBV5-1
TGCGCCAGCAGCCCCGGACTAGCGGGAGTGGGGGAGCAGTACTTC
CASSPGLAGVGEQYF
>-|TRBJ1-4|-|TRBV2
TGTGCCAGCAGTGAATCCGGGGGGGCTAATGAAAAACTGTTTTTT
CASSESGGANEKLFF
>-|TRBJ1-6|-|TRBV4-1
TGCGCCAGCAGCCAATTATCCGGGACCGGTAATTCACCCCTCCACTTT
CASSQLSGTGNSPLHF
>few|TRBJ2-2|TRBD2|TRBV24-1
TGTGCCATTAGCGGGAGACCCGGGGAGCTGTTTTTT
CAISGRPGELFF
>-|TRBJ2-7|-|TRBV20-1
TGCAGTGCTAGAGATGGGGGAGGGGCAGGGGGCCCCGAGCAGTACTTC
CSARDGGGAGGPEQYF
>many|TRBJ1-3|-|TRBV25-1
TGTGCCAGCAGTGCCCCCGGGACTTCCAGCTCTGGAAACACCATATATTTT
CASSAPGTSSSGNTIYF
>-|TRBJ1-2|-|TRBV27
TGTGCCAGCAGTCAGCAGGGGCGTAATGGCTACACCTTC
CASSQQGRNGYTF
>-|TRBJ2-2|-|TRBV15
TGTGCCACCAGCAGTCTGGGGGTAAACACCGGAGAGCTGTTTTTT
CATSSLGVNTGELFF
>-|TRBJ1-6|-|TRBV9
TGTGCCTGGAGTGTACGACAGAAAGATAATTCACCCCTCCACTTT
CAWSVRQKDNSPLHF